Below, 24 T cell receptor beta chains from the same sample are listed, as sequenced in a study of blood T cell repertoires in COVID-19. Only in-frame clones appear in the TCRdb table, and some are missing; sequencing was by immunoSEQ multiplex PCR. Of fewer than 200,000 clones in the sample, approximately 86% were seen once. Sequenced material: PBMCs or T cells enriched from blood (not recorded which). The receptors come from a man aged 60 to 75 who had recovered from COVID-19.

The V call is TRBV5-1, the J call TRBJ2-1; a possible D gene is TRBD1 (6 bases). CDR3 length: 13 residues. In germline, CDR1 is SGHRS, CDR2 YFSETQ. The V end lost 1 base, the J end lost 10 bases, and 12 bases lay between the germline ends. In DNA, the CDR3 is TGCGCCAGCAGCTTGACAGGGCCGGGGGAGCAGTTCTTC. Translation gives CASSLTGPGEQFF.

This rearrangement joins TRBV7-9 to TRBJ1-4; D gene unclear. Germline V CDR1 and CDR2: SEHNR, FQNEAQ (reference sequence). The length of the CDR3 is 19 residues. Trimming pared 5 bases from V and 8 bases from J, leaving 30 bases between. CDR3 sequence: CASSPHKEPRGESQEKLFF. Written as DNA, the CDR3 is TGTGCCAGCAGCCCGCATAAAGAGCCGCGGGGTGAGTCTCAAGAAAAACTGTTTTTT.

The chain links TRBV5-1 to TRBJ2-3; a weak D match, TRBD2 (5 bases). This CDR3 comprises 15 residues. Germline values: CDR1 SGHRS, CDR2 YFSETQ. V was clipped by 0 bases and J by 1 base, with 9 bases between them. CDR3 protein: CASSLGVSGTDTQYF. For the CDR3, the DNA is TGCGCCAGCAGCTTGGGGGTTAGCGGCACAGATACGCAGTATTTT.

There are a few counts of this clone. The gene calls are TRBV19 and TRBJ1-4; 7 bases agree with TRBD1. V lost 5 bases to trimming and J lost 8 bases; unmatched junction nucleotides: 8. There are 14 residues in the CDR3. CDR1 LNHDA and CDR2 SQIVND come from the germline V gene (reference sequence). CDR3 DNA: TGTGCCAGTAGTGACGACAGGGAGGAAGAAAAACTGTTTTTT. It encodes CASSDDREEEKLFF.

This rearrangement joins TRBV9 to TRBJ2-3, with 7 bases aligning to TRBD2. Germline CDR1 and CDR2: SGDLS and YYNGEE. This CDR3 contains 15 residues. Trimming removed 3 bases from V and 0 bases from J; junction bases left unmatched: 4. CDR3 nucleotides: TGTGCCAGCAGCGAGACTAGCCTTAGCACAGATACGCAGTATTTT. Amino acid sequence: CASSETSLSTDTQYF.

This clone showed up just a few times. The rearrangement joins TRBV30 to TRBJ1-5; 9 nucleotides align to TRBD1. The CDR3 is 15 residues long. Trimming removed 4 bases from V and 3 bases from J; junction bases left unmatched: 7. Germline CDR1 is GTSNPN and CDR2 is SVGIG (reference sequence). CDR3 amino acids: CAWTPGQGYNQPQHF. The CDR3 DNA is TGTGCCTGGACTCCGGGACAGGGCTACAATCAGCCCCAGCATTTT.

The CDR3 protein is CASSTQGSEEKLFF. DNA of the CDR3: TGTGCCAGTAGTACACAGGGGTCAGAAGAAAAACTGTTTTTT. The rearrangement links TRBV19 to TRBJ1-4; TRBD1 agrees at 7 bases. The CDR3 runs to 14 residues. Germline loops: CDR1 LNHDA, CDR2 SQIVND (reference sequence). Trimming removed 4 bases from V and 8 bases from J; junction bases left unmatched: 7.

The gene calls are TRBV7-3 and TRBJ2-1; TRBD1 aligns across 10 bases. The CDR3 length is 15 residues. Germline CDR1 reads SGHTA; CDR2 reads FQGTGA. The ends lost 6 bases at V and 13 bases at J; junction bases unmatched: 15. The CDR3 loop reads CASSYTGTGESSQFF. The DNA for the CDR3 is TGTGCCAGCAGTTATACCGGGACAGGGGAATCGTCCCAGTTCTTC. Drawing the rest from reference TRBV7-3 and TRBJ2-1, the complete variable domain is GAGVSQTPSNKVTEKGKYVELRCDPISGHTALYWYRQSLGQGPEFLIYFQGTGAADDSGLPNDRFFAVRPEGSVSTLKIQRTERGDSAVYLCASSYTGTGESSQFFGPGTRLTVL.

This clone was detected once. This rearrangement joins TRBV11-3 to TRBJ2-2; a possible D gene is TRBD1 (6 bases). V gave up 3 bases and J gave up 0 bases, with 14 bases separating them. The CDR3 runs 17 residues. Germline CDR1 and CDR2: SGHNT and YENEEA. The CDR3: CASSFNHGQSNTGELFF. In nucleotides, the CDR3 is TGTGCCAGCAGCTTCAACCACGGACAGTCGAACACCGGGGAGCTGTTTTTT.

This rearrangement joins TRBV9 to TRBJ1-4; D is unresolved. The CDR3 length is 14 residues. Looked up from germline, CDR1 is SGDLS and CDR2 is YYNGEE. Trimming shortened V by 0 bases and J by 5 bases, and 8 bases separated the two germline ends. CDR3 amino acids: CASSVGGTNEKLFF. The CDR3 coding sequence is TGTGCCAGCAGCGTAGGCGGCACCAATGAAAAACTGTTTTTT.

The chain employs TRBV10-3 and TRBJ2-3, with a possible D match to TRBD2 (6 bases). Germline assignment: CDR1 ENHRY and CDR2 SYGVKD. This CDR3 is built from 14 residues. V was cut by 10 bases and J by 0 bases, with 14 bases left in between. The CDR3 loop reads CATRAGASTDTQYF. CDR3 nucleotides: TGTGCCACCCGAGCGGGTGCTAGCACAGATACGCAGTATTTT.

This chain's CDR3 is CASSQGRGRTYEQYF. The CDR3 nucleotides are TGTGCCAGCAGCCAAGGTCGGGGGAGGACGTACGAGCAGTACTTC. The chain links TRBV14 to TRBJ2-7; maybe TRBD2 (6 bases). The CDR3 sequence is 15 residues long. Germline V gene lookup returns CDR1 SGHDN and CDR2 FVKESK. V lost 1 base to trimming and J lost 4 bases, with 14 bases between them. Together with reference TRBV14 and TRBJ2-7, the CDR3 gives the full variable domain: EAGVTQFPSHSVIEKGQTVTLRCDPISGHDNLYWYRRVMGKEIKFLLHFVKESKQDESGMPNNRFLAERTGGTYSTLKVQPAELEDSGVYFCASSQGRGRTYEQYFGPGTRLTVT.

This chain connects TRBV23-1 to TRBJ2-7, with 7 bases aligning to TRBD1. TRBV23-1 is placed among ORFs of uncertain function. Germline trimming cut 4 bases from V and 4 bases from J; bases unmatched to any gene: 7. The CDR3 runs 14 residues. The CDR3 DNA is TGCGCCAGCAGTCCCGGACAGGTCGGGTACGAGCAGTACTTC. This gives the protein CASSPGQVGYEQYF.

In this sample, this clone turned up once. The chain has TRBV7-2 and TRBJ2-7; 9 nucleotides align to TRBD1. V shed 3 bases and J 4 bases; nucleotides not matched to a gene: 7. Germline-derived CDR1 and CDR2 are SGHTA and FQGNSA. The CDR3 is 15 amino acids. The CDR3 DNA reads TGTGCCAGCAGCTTTGATGGACAGGGGATGTACGAGCAGTACTTC. It encodes CASSFDGQGMYEQYF.

The chain couples TRBV9 to TRBJ1-2; D gene uncertain. CDR3 length equals 14 residues. Deletions cut 4 bases from V and 5 bases from J, with 15 bases between. Germline V CDR1 and CDR2: SGDLS, YYNGEE. Here the CDR3 reads CASSLQTGNYGYTF. CDR3 nucleotide sequence: TGTGCCAGCAGCTTACAAACCGGGAATTATGGCTACACCTTC.

In this sample, this clone turned up once. V and J are TRBV18 and TRBJ2-7, with TRBD2 as a possible D gene (6 bases). CDR3 length equals 12 residues. Trimming shortened V by 3 bases and J by 4 bases, and 7 bases separated the two germline ends. Germline-derived CDR1 and CDR2 are KGHSH and LQKENI. The CDR3 protein is CASSPEGYEQYF. The CDR3 DNA follows: TGTGCCAGCTCACCGGAGGGGTACGAGCAGTACTTC.

The chain links TRBV4-2 to TRBJ2-2; TRBD2 aligns across 9 bases. J gave up 7 bases and V 0 bases, and 6 bases lay outside the gene matches. Germline assignment: CDR1 LGHNA and CDR2 YNFKEQ. The CDR3 has 16 amino acids. CDR3 sequence: CASSQDISGSHGELFF. CDR3 DNA sequence: TGTGCCAGCAGCCAAGATATTAGCGGGAGCCACGGGGAGCTGTTTTTT.

The chain recombines TRBV29-1 with TRBJ1-3; TRBD1 agrees at 7 bases. CDR3 length: 17 amino acids. With V trimmed by 6 bases and J by 4 bases, 18 bases remained unmatched. CDR1 is SQVTM and CDR2 is ANQGSEA in the germline V gene. CDR3: CSVRQGMRGDPGNTIYF. The CDR3 bases are TGCAGCGTCCGACAGGGTATGAGGGGTGATCCCGGAAACACCATATATTTT.

V gene TRBV6-5 combines with J gene TRBJ1-6, with 9 bases identical to TRBD1. Germline lookup yields CDR1 MNHEY and CDR2 SVGAGI. V shed 6 bases, J shed 10 bases, and the junction held 7 bases outside the gene matches. CDR3 length: 14 amino acids. Written as DNA, the CDR3 is TGTGCCAGCAGACGGGACAGGGAGGAATCACCCCTCCACTTT. Encoded protein: CASRRDREESPLHF.

This sequence joins TRBV6-6 and TRBJ1-6, with 7 bases identical to TRBD1. Per germline, CDR1 MNHNY and CDR2 SVGAGI (reference sequence). The CDR3 runs 13 residues. V gave up 10 bases and J gave up 4 bases; unmatched junction bases: 4. CDR3 sequence (DNA): TGTGCCACTAAGGGACAGTATAATTCACCCCTCCACTTT. Its protein product is CATKGQYNSPLHF.

The DNA for the CDR3 is TGTGCCAGCAGTTTACAGCAGCGGAGCCAAAATGAGCAGTTCTTC. Its translation is CASSLQQRSQNEQFF. The rearrangement uses TRBV28 and TRBJ2-1, with D possibly being TRBD2 (5 bases). The CDR3 length is 15 residues. Germline CDR1 and CDR2: MDHEN and SYDVKM. Trimming took 2 bases from V and 7 from J, leaving 15 bases between them.

The chain combines TRBV7-6 with TRBJ2-7; 7 bases agree with TRBD1. The length of the CDR3 is 13 residues. With 5 bases clipped from V and 9 bases from J, the junction kept 10 bases outside the gene matches. The germline gives CDR1 SGHVS, CDR2 FNYEAQ. The CDR3, as DNA: TGTGCCAGCAGCCCGGAAAGACAGGGCGGGCAGTACTTC. This encodes CASSPERQGGQYF.

The chain joins TRBV27 to TRBJ2-7; 8 positions agree with TRBD1. Germline trimming cut 6 bases from V and 2 bases from J; bases unmatched to any gene: 15. This CDR3 has 17 residues. Germline CDR1 reads MNHEY; CDR2 reads SMNVEV (reference sequence). CDR3 coding DNA: TGTGCCAGCAGCTTAACTCCCCCGGACAGGGCGGCCTACGAGCAGTACTTC. Amino acids: CASSLTPPDRAAYEQYF.

The J gene is TRBJ2-1, the V gene TRBV2, with a weak D call TRBD1 (6 bases). From germline, CDR1 is SNHLY and CDR2 FYNNEI. V was trimmed by 2 bases and J by 9 bases, leaving 17 bases between them. The CDR3 has 15 residues. CDR3 amino acids: CASSEMGRGSGEQFF. Here the CDR3 DNA reads TGTGCCAGCAGTGAAATGGGCAGGGGATCGGGTGAGCAGTTCTTC.